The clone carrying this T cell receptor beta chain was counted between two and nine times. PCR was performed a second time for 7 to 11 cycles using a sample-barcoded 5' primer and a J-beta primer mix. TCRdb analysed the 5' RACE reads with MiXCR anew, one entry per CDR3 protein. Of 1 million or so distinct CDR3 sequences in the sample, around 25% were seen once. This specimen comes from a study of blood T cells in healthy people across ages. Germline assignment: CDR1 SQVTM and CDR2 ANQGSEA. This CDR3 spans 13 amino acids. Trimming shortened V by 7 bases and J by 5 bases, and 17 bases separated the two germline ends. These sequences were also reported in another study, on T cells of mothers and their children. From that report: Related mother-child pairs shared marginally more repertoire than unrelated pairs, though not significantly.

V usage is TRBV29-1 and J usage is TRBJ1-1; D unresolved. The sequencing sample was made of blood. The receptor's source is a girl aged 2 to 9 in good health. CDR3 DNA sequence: TGCAGCGCCCGCTCTGCCGTGGGGACTGAAGCTTTCTTT. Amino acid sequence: CSARSAVGTEAFF.